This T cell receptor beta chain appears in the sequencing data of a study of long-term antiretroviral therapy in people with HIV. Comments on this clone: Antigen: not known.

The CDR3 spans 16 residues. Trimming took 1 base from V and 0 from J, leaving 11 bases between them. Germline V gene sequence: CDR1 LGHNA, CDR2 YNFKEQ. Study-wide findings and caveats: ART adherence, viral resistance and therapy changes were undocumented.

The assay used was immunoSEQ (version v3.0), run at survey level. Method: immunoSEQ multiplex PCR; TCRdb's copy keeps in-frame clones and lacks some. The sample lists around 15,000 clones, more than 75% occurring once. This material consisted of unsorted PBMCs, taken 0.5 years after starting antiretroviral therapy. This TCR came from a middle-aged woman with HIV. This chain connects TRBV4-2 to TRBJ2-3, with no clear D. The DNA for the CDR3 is TGTGCCAGCAGCCAAGGAACAACTCCTAGCACAGATACGCAGTATTTT. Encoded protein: CASSQGTTPSTDTQYF.